These 13 T cell receptor beta chains were sequenced from one sample in a study of yellow fever vaccine responses in identical twins. MiXCR, run by TCRdb on the RT-PCR reads, gives a single entry per CDR3 protein. This repertoire shows 13,000 to 15,000 distinct CDR3 sequences, approximately 84% found once; its top ten account for approximately 0.7%. The sample consisted of T cells from blood (PBMCs), unsorted or a sorted subset (not recorded which), taken before or after yellow fever vaccination (not recorded which). The receptor set was obtained from a woman between 18 and 30 years old who received the yellow fever vaccine.

The chain recombines TRBV6-1 with TRBJ1-6; 11 positions match TRBD1. V lost 1 base, J lost 8 bases, and 4 bases stayed unmatched. Germline-derived CDR1 and CDR2 are MNHNS and SASEGT. The CDR3 runs 16 residues. CDR3: CASSEGAGQGDSPLHF. In DNA form, the CDR3 reads TGTGCCAGCAGTGAAGGAGCGGGACAGGGGGATTCACCCCTCCACTTT.

The V gene is TRBV11-1, the J gene TRBJ2-1; possibly TRBD2 for D (5 bases). Per germline, CDR1 SGHAT and CDR2 FQDESV (reference sequence). This CDR3 region has 16 residues. V was cut by 6 bases and J by 0 bases, with 15 bases left in between. The CDR3 reads CASSTQDLSSYNEQFF. CDR3 sequence (DNA): TGTGCCAGCAGTACTCAGGACTTGAGCTCCTACAATGAGCAGTTCTTC.

The genes are TRBV18 and TRBJ1-2; D unclear. Trimming pared 1 base from V and 8 bases from J, leaving 14 bases between. This CDR3 has 14 residues. Germline lookup yields CDR1 KGHSH and CDR2 LQKENI. In nucleotides, the CDR3 is TGTGCCAGCTCACCACTGACACAGAAGGGCGGCTACACCTTC. This translates into CASSPLTQKGGYTF.

The sample holds a few counts of this clonotype. The chain employs TRBV6-1 and TRBJ1-5; D perhaps matches TRBD1 (5 bases). V was cut by 7 bases and J by 3 bases, with 13 bases left in between. CDR3 length equals 14 residues. Germline V lookup: CDR1 MNHNS, CDR2 SASEGT. The CDR3 region is CASKSPQDNQPQHF. The CDR3 DNA reads TGTGCCAGCAAGAGTCCACAGGACAATCAGCCCCAGCATTTT.

V and J are TRBV5-5 and TRBJ1-2; a weak D match, TRBD1 (5 bases). V was pared by 4 bases and J by 4 bases, with 11 bases between. The CDR3 has 13 residues. CDR1 and CDR2 from the germline V gene are SGHKS and YYEKEE (reference sequence). CDR3 amino acids: CASSGDRPYGYTF. The CDR3 DNA reads TGTGCCAGCAGCGGGGACCGGCCCTATGGCTACACCTTC.

This clonotype has just a few counts. The chain combines TRBV7-8 with TRBJ2-2; 13 nucleotides align to TRBD2. The CDR3 extends over 16 amino acids. J was trimmed by 4 bases and V by 4 bases; bases with no gene match: 3. Germline V gives CDR1 SGHVS, CDR2 FQNEAQ. CDR3: CASSSGTSGATGELFF. For the CDR3, the DNA is TGTGCCAGCAGCTCAGGGACTAGCGGGGCCACCGGGGAGCTGTTTTTT.

The CDR3 here is CTFGTSGSGEQFF. The CDR3 DNA sequence: TGCACCTTCGGGACTAGCGGGAGCGGTGAGCAGTTCTTC. This chain joins TRBV29-1 and TRBJ2-1; 14 positions agree with TRBD2. Germline assignment: CDR1 SQVTM and CDR2 ANQGSEA. The CDR3 length is 13 residues.

CDR3 in amino acids: CASTFGANSPLHF. In DNA, the CDR3 is TGTGCCAGTACCTTTGGGGCAAATTCACCCCTCCACTTT. The V call is TRBV19, the J call TRBJ1-6, with D tentatively TRBD1 (5 bases). Germline CDR1 is LNHDA and CDR2 is SQIVND (reference sequence). The CDR3 has 13 residues. Trimming took off 7 bases at V and 7 bases at J, with 11 bases between the two ends.

This chain uses TRBV28 with TRBJ2-5; 8 nucleotides align to TRBD1. V dropped 7 bases and J dropped 5; count of bases not matched to a gene: 9. The CDR3 loop spans 14 amino acids. Germline loops: CDR1 MDHEN, CDR2 SYDVKM. CDR3 nucleotides: TGTGCCAGCAATACCCGGACAGGGATGGAGACCCAGTACTTC. It specifies CASNTRTGMETQYF.

The chain joins TRBV12-5 to TRBJ2-5; D unresolved. CDR1 and CDR2 (germline): LGHNT, FRNRAP. Trimming shortened V by 6 bases and J by 0 bases, and 17 bases separated the two germline ends. The CDR3 covers 16 residues. For the CDR3, the DNA is TGTGCTAGTGGCCGCATGAGGACGTCAGACCAAGAGACCCAGTACTTC. It is translated as CASGRMRTSDQETQYF.

CDR3 nucleotide sequence: TGCAGTGCTAGCAGCGGGTCCTACAATGAGCAGTTCTTC. Its translation: CSASSGSYNEQFF. The J gene is TRBJ2-1, the V gene TRBV20-1; the D gene is possibly TRBD2 (6 bases). V was shortened by 3 bases and J by 1 base, with 7 bases between the two germline ends. The CDR3 contains 13 residues. CDR1 is DFQATT and CDR2 is SNEGSKA in the germline V gene (reference sequence).

The CDR3 is CASSSDGGRVNEQFF. The DNA of the CDR3 is TGTGCCAGCAGCTCGGACGGGGGGCGAGTCAATGAGCAGTTCTTC. The rearrangement joins TRBV11-2 to TRBJ2-1; possible D gene TRBD2, 7 bases. The CDR3 extends over 15 amino acids. Germline V gene data show CDR1 as SGHAT and CDR2 as FQNNGV. V lost 4 bases to trimming and J lost 6 bases, with 16 bases between them. The variable domain in full, with the rest retrieved from reference TRBV11-2 and TRBJ2-1, is EAGVAQSPRYKIIEKRQSVAFWCNPISGHATLYWYQQILGQGPKLLIQFQNNGVVDDSQLPKDRFSAERLKGVDSTLKIQPAKLEDSAVYLCASSSDGGRVNEQFFGPGTRLTVL.

The CDR3 region is CASRYRDSQETQYF. The CDR3 DNA reads TGTGCCAGCAGATACCGGGACTCCCAAGAGACCCAGTACTTC. V and J are TRBV2 and TRBJ2-5; D perhaps matches TRBD2 (6 bases). Trimming removed 6 bases at V and 1 base at J, with 12 bases between. This CDR3 contains 14 residues. Looked up from germline, CDR1 is SNHLY and CDR2 is FYNNEI.